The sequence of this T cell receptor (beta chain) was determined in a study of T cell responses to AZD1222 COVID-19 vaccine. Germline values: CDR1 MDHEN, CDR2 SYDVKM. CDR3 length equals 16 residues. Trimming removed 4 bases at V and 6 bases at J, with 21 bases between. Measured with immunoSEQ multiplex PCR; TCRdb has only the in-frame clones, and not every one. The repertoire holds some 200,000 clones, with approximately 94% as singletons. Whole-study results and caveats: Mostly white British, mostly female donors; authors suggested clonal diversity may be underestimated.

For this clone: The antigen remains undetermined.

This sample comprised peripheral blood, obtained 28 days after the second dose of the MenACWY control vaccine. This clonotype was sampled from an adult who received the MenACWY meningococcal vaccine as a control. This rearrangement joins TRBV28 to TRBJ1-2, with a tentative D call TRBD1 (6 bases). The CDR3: CASSSEGGTPANGYTF. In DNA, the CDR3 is TGTGCCAGCAGTTCAGAGGGTGGGACACCAGCAAATGGCTACACCTTC.